This T cell receptor beta chain was recorded in a study of T cell repertoires in cytomegalovirus infection. This clonotype has a single count. Its antigen is undetermined. TCRdb processed the reads anew with MiXCR; each CDR3 protein has one entry. The sample has around 230,000 distinct CDR3 sequences, 35% to 45% seen once; the top ten hold approximately 59%. The sequencing here drew on CD8+ T cells from cultured PBMCs, taken from culture after CMV antigen stimulation. This clonotype was obtained from a human donor in good health (CMV status not recorded). Some clones in this sample may be carry-over from other donors' samples.

The CDR3 loop reads CASSQDYGGEQYF. In nucleotides, the CDR3 is TGTGCCAGCAGCCAAGATTACGGGGGCGAGCAGTACTTC. The chain joins TRBV14 to TRBJ2-7; possibly TRBD2 for D (6 bases). From germline, CDR1 is SGHDN and CDR2 FVKESK. The ends were cut back, 0 bases at V and 6 bases at J, with 9 bases in the middle. The CDR3 is 13 amino acids.